This TCR beta chain derives from a study of OX40 agonist ivuxolimab in advanced cancers. Overall study context: Partial responses were achieved by three patients, of whom one had hepatocellular carcinoma and two had cutaneous melanoma. Whole-study findings and limits: Averaged across samples, CD8+ T cells carried more expanded clones than CD4+ did.

The timepoints at which blood was sampled were baseline, cycle 4 day 1, and cycle 7 day 1. The V and J ends lost 6 bases and 5 bases respectively, with 18 bases between them. This CDR3 comprises 15 residues. In germline, CDR1 is LNHDA, CDR2 SQIVND (reference sequence). Method: immunoSEQ multiplex PCR; TCRdb's copy keeps in-frame clones and lacks some. This sample yields 40,000 to 50,000 clones, of which roughly nine tenths are seen a single time; about 54% belongs to the top ten. Regarding this clone: Its cognate antigen is unknown.

The origin of this receptor is an adult with an advanced solid tumor such as melanoma, head and neck, liver or kidney cancer. Sequencing used CD4+ or CD8+ T cells sorted from blood, obtained in a trial of the OX40 agonist ivuxolimab. The gene calls are TRBV19 and TRBJ2-3; weak D call: TRBD2 (7 bases). CDR3 residues: CASSNRGGEGDTQYF. The CDR3 DNA is TGTGCCAGTAGCAATAGGGGGGGGGAAGGAGATACGCAGTATTTT.